One and the same sample provided the 10 T cell receptor beta chains below, sequenced in a study of monozygotic twins with cystic fibrosis. The method was immunoSEQ multiplex PCR; TCRdb's version includes in-frame clones alone and lacks a portion of them. This sample has tens of thousands of clones, with 85% to 90% found just once. The specimen sequenced was blood. These receptors were obtained from a woman in her twenties or thirties with cystic fibrosis.

This rearrangement joins TRBV5-1 to TRBJ2-7; TRBD2 matches 7 bases. V trimming: 0 bases; J trimming: 0 bases; junction bases outside the gene matches: 9. The CDR3 loop spans 17 amino acids. Looked up from germline, CDR1 is SGHRS and CDR2 is YFSETQ. The CDR3 nucleotides read TGCGCCAGCAGCTTGGTGGCGGGCGGGGGTAGCTCCTACGAGCAGTACTTC. Residues: CASSLVAGGGSSYEQYF. Looking up the rest from reference TRBV5-1 and TRBJ2-7 gives the full variable domain: KAGVTQTPRYLIKTRGQQVTLSCSPISGHRSVSWYQQTPGQGLQFLFEYFSETQRNKGNFPGRFSGRQFSNSRSEMNVSTLELGDSALYLCASSLVAGGGSSYEQYFGPGTRLTVT.

This sequence joins TRBV5-5 and TRBJ1-6, with D maybe TRBD1 (5 bases). Germline values: CDR1 SGHKS, CDR2 YYEKEE (reference sequence). The length of the CDR3 is 16 residues. V was trimmed by 1 base and J by 7 bases, leaving 15 bases between them. CDR3: CASSLRYGTLNSPLHF. CDR3 in DNA: TGTGCCAGCAGCTTGAGGTACGGGACGCTGAATTCACCCCTCCACTTT.

The genes are TRBV5-6 and TRBJ2-6; TRBD1 aligns across 8 bases. Germline V gene sequence: CDR1 SGHDT, CDR2 YYEEEE. V lost 4 bases to trimming and J lost 2 bases; unmatched junction nucleotides: 8. This CDR3 is built from 17 residues. CDR3 bases: TGTGCCAGCAGCCTACGGACAGGGCTCCCTGGGGCCAACGTCCTGACTTTC. Translation gives CASSLRTGLPGANVLTF.

V and J are TRBV5-5 and TRBJ2-6, with D tentatively TRBD1 (5 bases). CDR1 and CDR2 (germline): SGHKS, YYEKEE (reference sequence). The CDR3 spans 18 residues. With 0 bases removed from V and 0 bases from J, the gap between germline ends came to 13 bases. The CDR3 DNA follows: TGTGCCAGCAGCTTGGTGGCCAGGGCGAACTCTGGGGCCAACGTCCTGACTTTC. This gives the protein CASSLVARANSGANVLTF.

This clone has only a few counts. The chain joins TRBV7-2 to TRBJ1-5; D remains ambiguous. Deletions cut 5 bases from V and 15 bases from J, with 8 bases between. The CDR3 covers 9 residues. Germline V gene data show CDR1 as SGHTA and CDR2 as FQGNSA. The CDR3 sequence: CASSTTGHF. CDR3 DNA: TGTGCCAGCAGCACCACGGGGCATTTT.

This sequence joins TRBV11-3 and TRBJ2-3; D is undetermined. V was trimmed by 0 bases and J by 1 base, leaving 5 bases between them. Looked up from germline, CDR1 is SGHNT and CDR2 is YENEEA. This CDR3 comprises 14 residues. The CDR3 nucleotides are TGTGCCAGCAGCTTAGATACTGGCACAGATACGCAGTATTTT. This translates into CASSLDTGTDTQYF.

The rearrangement uses TRBV5-1 and TRBJ2-2; the D call may be TRBD1 or TRBD2 (5 bases each). Trimming took 5 bases from V and 5 from J, leaving 13 bases between them. This CDR3 spans 14 amino acids. In germline, CDR1 is SGHRS, CDR2 YFSETQ. CDR3 loop: CASSLQGGTGELFF. CDR3 sequence (DNA): TGCGCCAGCAGTCTCCAGGGCGGGACCGGGGAGCTGTTTTTT.

The rearrangement links TRBV5-1 to TRBJ1-1; D ambiguous. The germline gives CDR1 SGHRS, CDR2 YFSETQ. The CDR3 is 13 amino acids. Trimming left V 3 bases short and J 0 bases short, with 6 bases between. The CDR3, as DNA: TGCGCCAGCAGCTCGATGATGAACACTGAAGCTTTCTTT. Translating gives CASSSMMNTEAFF.

V is TRBV19 and J is TRBJ2-2, with D possibly TRBD1 on 6 matching bases. V was pared by 8 bases and J by 0 bases, with 13 bases between. In germline, CDR1 is LNHDA, CDR2 SQIVND (reference sequence). This CDR3 is built from 15 residues. The CDR3 reads CASSPGTTNTGELFF. In nucleotides, the CDR3 is TGTGCCAGTTCTCCCGGGACAACGAACACCGGGGAGCTGTTTTTT. Using reference TRBV19 and TRBJ2-2 for the parts outside the CDR3, the full variable domain is DGGITQSPKYLFRKEGQNVTLSCEQNLNHDAMYWYRQDPGQGLRLIYYSQIVNDFQKGDIAEGYSVSREKKESFPLTVTSAQKNPTAFYLCASSPGTTNTGELFFGEGSRLTVL.

The chain is built from TRBV27 and TRBJ1-5; 7 bases match TRBD1. The CDR3 runs to 15 residues. Germline CDR1 and CDR2: MNHEY and SMNVEV (reference sequence). After removal of 4 bases from V and 0 bases from J, the junction contained 3 bases not matched to a gene. This CDR3 reads CASSSTGYSNQPQHF. In DNA form, the CDR3 reads TGTGCCAGCAGTTCGACAGGGTATAGCAATCAGCCCCAGCATTTT.